Described below is a single T cell receptor (beta chain) sequence and its context. Antigen specificity is unknown. Amplification from RNA transcripts yielded the TCR beta CDR3 regions. An opening RT-PCR round employed HTBI primers and preceded a second-round multiplex PCR. TCRdb used MiXCR to reprocess the multiplex PCR reads, holding one entry per CDR3 protein. The data hold a few hundred thousand distinct CDR3 sequences, with around 19% observed a single time. Trimming pared 4 bases from V and 6 bases from J, leaving 13 bases between. This CDR3 contains 13 residues. Germline V gene lookup returns CDR1 SGDLS and CDR2 YYNGEE. These data belong to a study of Graves' ophthalmopathy and Graves' hyperthyroidism. Regarding the study as a whole: Among expanded thyroid clonotypes above 0.001 frequency, most also occurred in blood.

This TCR was sampled from a woman younger than 35 with Graves' ophthalmopathy. The source material was peripheral blood. V usage is TRBV9 and J usage is TRBJ1-2; D call uncertain. CDR3 loop: CASSSGAPDGYTF. The CDR3 DNA is TGTGCCAGCAGCTCCGGAGCGCCGGATGGCTACACCTTC.